These 18 T cell receptor beta chains were all obtained from the same sample, sequenced in a study of sequential checkpoint blockade in melanoma. Treatment in this sample: randomized to nivolumab then ipilimumab (arm A) or the reverse (arm B). The repertoire was sequenced with immunoSEQ multiplex PCR; TCRdb's copy has only in-frame clones and lacks some. This table holds about 21,000 clones, approximately 80% found once. The material sequenced was CD8+ T cells sorted from blood (inferred from file names), taken from a patient given nivolumab and ipilimumab in sequence. The source is a human donor with melanoma.

V is TRBV19 and J is TRBJ1-1; no reliable D call. The CDR3 has 13 amino acids. Per germline, CDR1 LNHDA and CDR2 SQIVND (reference sequence). V gave up 5 bases and J gave up 4 bases, with 11 bases separating them. CDR3 residues: CASSLWEGTEAFF. CDR3 sequence (DNA): TGTGCCAGTAGTTTATGGGAGGGCACTGAAGCTTTCTTT.

The chain joins TRBV27 to TRBJ2-1; D unclear. Trimming took 5 bases from V and 3 from J, leaving 14 bases between them. CDR3 length: 15 residues. From germline, CDR1 is MNHEY and CDR2 SMNVEV (reference sequence). CDR3 protein: CASSPLGRLYNEQFF. The CDR3 DNA reads as TGTGCCAGCAGTCCCTTGGGCCGTCTCTACAATGAGCAGTTCTTC.

The gene calls are TRBV13 and TRBJ1-6, with unresolved D. Looked up from germline, CDR1 is PRHDT and CDR2 is FYEKMQ (reference sequence). The CDR3 has 14 amino acids. The V gene lost 0 bases and the J gene lost 4 bases, with 4 bases spanning the gap. The CDR3 loop is CASSLGQYNSPLHF. The CDR3 region has the DNA TGTGCCAGCAGCTTAGGACAGTATAATTCACCCCTCCACTTT.

The chain combines TRBV19 with TRBJ1-1; D ambiguous. The CDR3 consists of 14 residues. The germline gives CDR1 LNHDA, CDR2 SQIVND (reference sequence). V gave up 5 bases and J gave up 3 bases, with 13 bases separating them. CDR3 nucleotides: TGTGCCAGTAGTTTTAGATCTATCGACACTGAAGCTTTCTTT. Translation gives CASSFRSIDTEAFF. Filled out from reference TRBV19 and TRBJ1-1, the complete variable domain reads DGGITQSPKYLFRKEGQNVTLSCEQNLNHDAMYWYRQDPGQGLRLIYYSQIVNDFQKGDIAEGYSVSREKKESFPLTVTSAQKNPTAFYLCASSFRSIDTEAFFGQGTRLTVV.

The V and J genes are TRBV9 and TRBJ2-2; 8 bases line up with TRBD2. This CDR3 is 14 amino acids long. Trimming at V came to 1 base and at J to 8 bases, leaving 4 bases not matched to a gene. Germline V lookup: CDR1 SGDLS, CDR2 YYNGEE. The DNA for the CDR3 is TGTGCCAGCAGCGTATCGGGAGGGCCTGGGGAGCTGTTTTTT. It yields the protein CASSVSGGPGELFF.

V gene TRBV12-5 combines with J gene TRBJ1-1; D gene ambiguous. The CDR3 is 15 residues long. Trimming stripped 0 bases from V and 3 bases from J, with 11 bases between. CDR1 is LGHNT, CDR2 FRNRAP, per germline. The DNA for the CDR3 is TGTGCTAGTGGTTTGGTACGAAGTTCGGACACTGAAGCTTTCTTT. Protein product: CASGLVRSSDTEAFF.

This chain links TRBV28 with TRBJ2-1, with D unresolved. Per germline, CDR1 MDHEN and CDR2 SYDVKM. This CDR3 contains 16 residues. Trimming left V 0 bases short and J 4 bases short, with 13 bases between. CDR3 protein: CASSLWPAAAYNEQFF. CDR3 DNA: TGTGCCAGCAGTTTATGGCCCGCCGCAGCGTACAATGAGCAGTTCTTC.

This chain joins TRBV5-1 and TRBJ2-1; 9 nucleotides agree with TRBD1. Germline V gene data show CDR1 as SGHRS and CDR2 as YFSETQ. With 2 bases clipped from V and 1 base from J, the junction kept 1 base outside the gene matches. The CDR3 has 15 residues. CDR3 nucleotides: TGCGCCAGCAGCTTCGGACAGGGGTCCTACAATGAGCAGTTCTTC. Protein: CASSFGQGSYNEQFF.

This clone has more than one count but fewer than ten. The chain joins TRBV6-5 to TRBJ2-5; D might be TRBD2 (5 bases). Germline V lookup: CDR1 MNHEY, CDR2 SVGAGI. The V gene lost 2 bases and the J gene lost 5 bases, with 9 bases spanning the gap. The CDR3 is 13 amino acids. Written as DNA, the CDR3 is TGTGCCAGCAGTTACGGGGAGAGGGAGACCCAGTACTTC. Encoded protein: CASSYGERETQYF.

This chain connects TRBV11-2 to TRBJ2-1, with TRBD2 matching 11 bases. Germline V CDR1 and CDR2: SGHAT, FQNNGV. With 1 base clipped from V and 12 bases from J, the junction kept 2 bases outside the gene matches. The CDR3 runs to 13 residues. This chain's CDR3 is CASSLAGLAGQFF. For the CDR3, the DNA is TGTGCCAGCAGCTTAGCAGGACTAGCGGGGCAGTTCTTC.

The chain has TRBV27 and TRBJ1-1; 10 nucleotides match TRBD1. The CDR3 consists of 17 residues. V gave up 5 bases and J gave up 3 bases; unmatched junction bases: 12. Looked up from germline, CDR1 is MNHEY and CDR2 is SMNVEV (reference sequence). The CDR3, as DNA: TGTGCCAGCAGTCCTCCCGGGACAGGGGATCTGGACACTGAAGCTTTCTTT. This gives the protein CASSPPGTGDLDTEAFF.

The chain is built from TRBV14 and TRBJ1-2, with 8 bases identical to TRBD1. Germline CDR1 reads SGHDN; CDR2 reads FVKESK. V gave up 1 base and J gave up 1 base; unmatched junction bases: 2. There are 15 residues in the CDR3. The CDR3 DNA reads as TGTGCCAGCAGCCAAGGGACAGGGTATAACTATGGCTACACCTTC. Protein product: CASSQGTGYNYGYTF.

The rearrangement uses TRBV19 and TRBJ2-7; 15 bases align to TRBD2. Germline V gene lookup returns CDR1 LNHDA and CDR2 SQIVND (reference sequence). CDR3 length: 18 amino acids. V shed 2 bases and J 4 bases; nucleotides not matched to a gene: 9. CDR3 DNA sequence: TGTGCCAGTAGTATAAGAGGACTAGCGGGAGGGCCTCAATACGAGCAGTACTTC. Translated: CASSIRGLAGGPQYEQYF.

The chain is built from TRBV10-3 and TRBJ2-2; 13 positions match TRBD2. Trimming cost V 6 bases and J 3 bases; bases outside gene matches: 4. Germline CDR1 reads ENHRY; CDR2 reads SYGVKD. CDR3 length: 16 amino acids. CDR3 residues: CAIRGTSGVHTGELFF. The CDR3 region has the DNA TGTGCCATCAGGGGGACTAGCGGGGTCCACACCGGGGAGCTGTTTTTT.

The V and J genes are TRBV6-1 and TRBJ1-1, with D tentatively TRBD1 (5 bases). The germline V gene encodes CDR1 MNHNS and CDR2 SASEGT. Deletions cut 5 bases from V and 5 bases from J, with 12 bases between. CDR3 length: 13 residues. The CDR3 is CASSFGGGTEAFF. CDR3 in DNA: TGTGCCAGCAGTTTCGGGGGGGGGACTGAAGCTTTCTTT.

This clone was counted only a few times. J is TRBJ2-1 and V is TRBV9, with 9 nucleotides matching TRBD1. Looked up from germline, CDR1 is SGDLS and CDR2 is YYNGEE. The CDR3 has 17 amino acids. V dropped 0 bases and J dropped 2; count of bases not matched to a gene: 6. The CDR3 loop is CASSVVPGTGPYNEQFF. Written as DNA, the CDR3 is TGTGCCAGCAGCGTAGTTCCCGGGACAGGGCCCTACAATGAGCAGTTCTTC. Based on the CDR3 plus reference TRBV9 and TRBJ2-1, the full variable domain is DSGVTQTPKHLITATGQRVTLRCSPRSGDLSVYWYQQSLDQGLQFLIQYYNGEERAKGNILERFSAQQFPDLHSELNLSSLELGDSALYFCASSVVPGTGPYNEQFFGPGTRLTVL.

The J gene is TRBJ2-7, the V gene TRBV27; D might be TRBD1 (5 bases). The DNA end is more similar to TRBJ2-1, so the J call may be wrong. The CDR3 runs to 15 residues. Germline V gene data show CDR1 as MNHEY and CDR2 as SMNVEV (reference sequence). CDR3 residues: CASSLDRGHYNEQFF. For the CDR3, the DNA is TGTGCCAGCAGCCTAGACAGAGGACACTACAATGAGCAGTTCTTC.

The rearrangement links TRBV7-3 to TRBJ2-1; TRBD2 is a possible D gene (5 bases). Germline CDR1 is SGHTA and CDR2 is FQGTGA. The CDR3 has 16 amino acids. The germline V and J ends were trimmed by 2 bases and 1 base, with 12 bases remaining between them. CDR3 in amino acids: CASSLDLALSYNEQFF. The CDR3 DNA follows: TGTGCCAGCAGCTTAGATCTAGCTTTATCCTACAATGAGCAGTTCTTC.